These 8 T cell receptor beta chains were sequenced from one sample in a study of CD8+ T cells in alopecia areata. After isolation, RNA underwent reverse transcription to generate cDNA as the sequencing template. The assay was immunoSEQ multiplex PCR, and TCRdb's table has in-frame clones only and misses some. This sample carries approximately 89,000 clones, around two fifths of them seen once, and the ten largest clones take about 0.79%. The sample taken for sequencing was CD4+ T cells sorted from blood. The receptor source for this set is a human donor with alopecia areata.

The chain links TRBV29-1 to TRBJ1-1, with unresolved D. Trimming removed 5 bases from V and 1 base from J, with 11 bases in between. The germline gives CDR1 SQVTM, CDR2 ANQGSEA. This CDR3 spans 13 amino acids. The CDR3 DNA reads as TGCAGCGTTTCTGGAGGCTGGAACACTGAAGCTTTCTTT. The encoded protein is CSVSGGWNTEAFF.

V and J are TRBV28 and TRBJ2-1; 7 positions match TRBD1. With V trimmed by 6 bases and J by 9 bases, 2 bases remained unmatched. Germline V gives CDR1 MDHEN, CDR2 SYDVKM. The CDR3 has 11 residues. CDR3: CASRTGIEQFF. The DNA for the CDR3 is TGTGCCAGCAGGACAGGGATTGAGCAGTTCTTC.

A few counts support this clone. The V call is TRBV29-1, the J call TRBJ2-5, with D perhaps matching TRBD1 (5 bases). The CDR3 loop spans 11 amino acids. The germline gives CDR1 SQVTM, CDR2 ANQGSEA. V lost 7 bases and J lost 4, with 10 bases in between. The CDR3 DNA reads as TGCAGCGGTACAAGGGGAGAGACCCAGTACTTC. Its translation is CSGTRGETQYF.

This clone has just a few counts. This chain uses TRBV18 with TRBJ2-1, with D uncertain. This CDR3 has 13 amino acids. Germline CDR1 is KGHSH and CDR2 is LQKENI. V was clipped by 3 bases and J by 7 bases, with 10 bases between them. As DNA, the CDR3 is TGTGCCAGCTCACCGCCCAATGATAATGAGCAGTTCTTC. It is translated as CASSPPNDNEQFF.

The chain joins TRBV29-1 to TRBJ2-1, with 9 bases aligning to TRBD2. V was clipped by 3 bases and J by 9 bases; unmatched bases: 9. CDR1 SQVTM and CDR2 ANQGSEA come from the germline V gene. This CDR3 contains 14 residues. The CDR3 region is CSVDIAGVNGEQFF. CDR3 DNA: TGCAGCGTTGACATAGCGGGAGTTAATGGTGAGCAGTTCTTC.

V is TRBV30 and J is TRBJ2-7; weak D call: TRBD1 (6 bases). Germline assignment: CDR1 GTSNPN and CDR2 SVGIG (reference sequence). The germline V and J ends were trimmed by 3 bases and 0 bases, with 12 bases remaining between them. This CDR3 spans 14 amino acids. The CDR3 spells CAWSRGQSSYEQYF. The CDR3 coding sequence is TGTGCCTGGAGCAGAGGACAGAGCTCCTACGAGCAGTACTTC.

This chain connects TRBV2 to TRBJ1-1, with 7 bases matching TRBD1. The CDR3 is 14 residues long. The J segment lost 0 bases and the V segment lost 8 bases, leaving 6 bases of the junction unmatched. Germline V CDR1 and CDR2: SNHLY, FYNNEI. CDR3 bases: TGTGCCAGCGGGGGACAGCCTTTGAACACTGAAGCTTTCTTT. Its protein product is CASGGQPLNTEAFF.

The gene calls are TRBV30 and TRBJ2-7, with D unclear. The germline V and J ends were trimmed by 2 bases and 2 bases, with 4 bases remaining between them. The CDR3 contains 11 residues. Germline values: CDR1 GTSNPN, CDR2 SVGIG (reference sequence). The CDR3, as DNA: TGTGCCTGGAGTTCCCCCTACGAGCAGTACTTC. This sequence encodes CAWSSPYEQYF.